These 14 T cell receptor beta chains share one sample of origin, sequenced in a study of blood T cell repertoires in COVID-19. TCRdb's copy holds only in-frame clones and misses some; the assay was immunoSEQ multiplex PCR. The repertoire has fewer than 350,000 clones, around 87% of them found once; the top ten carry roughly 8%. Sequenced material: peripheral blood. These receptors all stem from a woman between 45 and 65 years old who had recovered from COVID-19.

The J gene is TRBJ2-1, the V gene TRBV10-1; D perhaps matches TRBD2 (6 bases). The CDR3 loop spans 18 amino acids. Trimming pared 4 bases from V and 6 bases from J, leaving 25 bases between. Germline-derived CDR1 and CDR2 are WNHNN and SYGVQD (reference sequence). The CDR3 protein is CASSGPSRWGTDLNEQFF. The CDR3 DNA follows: TGCGCCAGCAGTGGGCCCTCGAGATGGGGGACTGACCTCAATGAGCAGTTCTTC.

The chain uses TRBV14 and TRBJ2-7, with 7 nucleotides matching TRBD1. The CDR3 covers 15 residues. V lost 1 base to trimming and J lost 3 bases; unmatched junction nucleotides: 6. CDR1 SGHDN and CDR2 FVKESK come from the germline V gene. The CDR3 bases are TGTGCCAGCAGCCAAGGTCAACAGGGGCTCTACGAGCAGTACTTC. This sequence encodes CASSQGQQGLYEQYF.

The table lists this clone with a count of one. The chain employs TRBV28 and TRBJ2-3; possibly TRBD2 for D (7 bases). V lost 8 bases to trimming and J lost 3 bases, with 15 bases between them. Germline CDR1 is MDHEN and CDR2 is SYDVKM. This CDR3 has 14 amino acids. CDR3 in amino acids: CASLPGGGTDTQYF. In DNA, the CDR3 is TGTGCCAGCCTCCCGGGGGGCGGAACAGATACGCAGTATTTT.

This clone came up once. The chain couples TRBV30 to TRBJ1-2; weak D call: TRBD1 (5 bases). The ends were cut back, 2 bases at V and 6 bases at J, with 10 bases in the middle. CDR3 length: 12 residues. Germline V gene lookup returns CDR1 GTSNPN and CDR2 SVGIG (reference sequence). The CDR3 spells CAWSIQGHGYTF. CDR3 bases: TGTGCCTGGAGTATCCAGGGCCATGGCTACACCTTC.

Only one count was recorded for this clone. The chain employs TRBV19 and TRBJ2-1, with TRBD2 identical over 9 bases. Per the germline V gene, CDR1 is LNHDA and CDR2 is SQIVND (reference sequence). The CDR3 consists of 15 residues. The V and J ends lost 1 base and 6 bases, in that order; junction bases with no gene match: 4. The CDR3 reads CASSIGPSGINEQFF. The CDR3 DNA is TGTGCCAGTAGTATAGGGCCTAGCGGGATCAATGAGCAGTTCTTC.

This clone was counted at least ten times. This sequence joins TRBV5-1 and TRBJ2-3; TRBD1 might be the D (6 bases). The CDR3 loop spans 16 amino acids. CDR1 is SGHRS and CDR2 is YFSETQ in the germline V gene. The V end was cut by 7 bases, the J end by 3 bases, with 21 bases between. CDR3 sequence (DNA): TGCGCCAGCTTCTCTCCCAGCAGGGGAAAGACAGATACGCAGTATTTT. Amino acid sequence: CASFSPSRGKTDTQYF.

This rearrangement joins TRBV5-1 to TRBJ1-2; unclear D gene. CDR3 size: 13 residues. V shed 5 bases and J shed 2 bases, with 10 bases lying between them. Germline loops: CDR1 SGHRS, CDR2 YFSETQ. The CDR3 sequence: CASSPGSNYGYTF. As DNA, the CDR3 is TGCGCCAGCAGTCCGGGATCCAACTATGGCTACACCTTC.

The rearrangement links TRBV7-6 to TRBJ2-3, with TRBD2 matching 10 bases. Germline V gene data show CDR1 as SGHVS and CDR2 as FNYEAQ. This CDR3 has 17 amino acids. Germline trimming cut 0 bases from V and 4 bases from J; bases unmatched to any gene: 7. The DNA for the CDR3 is TGTGCCAGCAGCTTAGCGGGACGGCTAGCGGGAGCAGATACGCAGTATTTT. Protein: CASSLAGRLAGADTQYF.

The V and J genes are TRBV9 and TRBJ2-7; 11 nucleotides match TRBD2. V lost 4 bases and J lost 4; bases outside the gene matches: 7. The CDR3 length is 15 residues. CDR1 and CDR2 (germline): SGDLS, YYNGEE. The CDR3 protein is CASSPRLAGTYEQYF. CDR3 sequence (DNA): TGTGCCAGCAGCCCCCGACTAGCGGGAACATACGAGCAGTACTTC.

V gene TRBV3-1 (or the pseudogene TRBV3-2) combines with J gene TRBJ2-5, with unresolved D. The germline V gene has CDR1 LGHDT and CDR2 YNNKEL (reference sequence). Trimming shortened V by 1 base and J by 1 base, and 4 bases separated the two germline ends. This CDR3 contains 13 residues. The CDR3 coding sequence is TGTGCCAGCAGCCAAGGGCTCCAAGAGACCCAGTACTTC. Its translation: CASSQGLQETQYF.

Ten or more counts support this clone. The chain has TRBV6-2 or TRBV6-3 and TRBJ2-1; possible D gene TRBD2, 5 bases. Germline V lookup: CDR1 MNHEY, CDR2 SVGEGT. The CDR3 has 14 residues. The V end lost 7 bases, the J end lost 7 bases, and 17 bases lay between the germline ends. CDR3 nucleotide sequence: TGTGCCAGCACCCCCACCCCGCTAGCTAATGAGCAGTTCTTC. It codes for CASTPTPLANEQFF.

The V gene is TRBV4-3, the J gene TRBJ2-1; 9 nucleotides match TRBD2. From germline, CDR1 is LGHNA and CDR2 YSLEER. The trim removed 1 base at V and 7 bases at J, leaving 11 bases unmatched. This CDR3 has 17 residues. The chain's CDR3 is CASSQAGLAGRRNEQFF. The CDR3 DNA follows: TGCGCCAGCAGCCAAGCTGGGCTAGCGGGACGAAGGAATGAGCAGTTCTTC.

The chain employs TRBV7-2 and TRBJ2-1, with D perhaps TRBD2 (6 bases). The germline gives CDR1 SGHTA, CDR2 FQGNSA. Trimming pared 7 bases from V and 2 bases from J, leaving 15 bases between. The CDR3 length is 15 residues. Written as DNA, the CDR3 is TGTGCCAGCATCAGATCCGGGACTGCCTACAATGAGCAGTTCTTC. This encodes CASIRSGTAYNEQFF.

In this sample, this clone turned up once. The CDR3 loop is CASSAQGPETEAFF. The CDR3 DNA follows: TGTGCCAGCAGTGCGCAGGGCCCGGAAACTGAAGCTTTCTTT. This rearrangement joins TRBV28 to TRBJ1-1, with D possibly being TRBD1 (5 bases). V was pared by 5 bases and J by 5 bases, with 15 bases between. Per the germline V gene, CDR1 is MDHEN and CDR2 is SYDVKM. The CDR3 consists of 14 residues.